This entry is about one TCR beta chain. Other DNA sequences in this specimen translate into the identical CDR3. Seattle-derived patients entered the study during active infection and were followed longitudinally. V lost 3 bases, J lost 2 bases, and 3 bases stayed unmatched. Germline CDR1 and CDR2: KGHSH and LQKENI. The CDR3 runs to 15 residues. This record comes from a study of blood T cell repertoires in COVID-19. Study-level background: Some COVID-19 samples were acute and others convalescent; all came from the United States, Italy and Spain. In each case, the material was cDNA or gDNA derived from T cells, B-cell-depleted T cells, or PBMCs.

Per the original data handling: It was from reference gene primer amplification that nucleated cell counts were estimated. Sequenced by immunoSEQ multiplex PCR; TCRdb stores in-frame clones only, minus some. V and J calls and clone size are those listed in that table; D and trimming were worked out from the DNA. Here the sample spans under 250,000 clones, roughly 85% being singletons. This chain links TRBV18 with TRBJ1-5, with 8 positions matching TRBD1. Input material: peripheral blood. The TCR originated in a woman in her sixties or seventies with COVID-19, enrolled during active disease. This CDR3 reads CASSPGTGGNQPQHF. DNA for the CDR3: TGTGCCAGCTCACCGGGGACAGGCGGCAATCAGCCCCAGCATTTT.